The 3 T cell receptor beta chains reported below all come from one sample, sequenced in a study of blood T cell repertoires in COVID-19. Produced via immunoSEQ multiplex PCR; TCRdb's table is partial and in-frame only. The profile shows around 380,000 clones, 81% of them singletons. The sequencing sample was made of peripheral blood. The source is a human donor with acute or convalescent COVID-19. The donor label of this sample is uncertain.

J is TRBJ2-2 and V is TRBV7-9, with 9 bases identical to TRBD2. V lost 8 bases, J lost 6 bases, and 7 bases stayed unmatched. Per the germline V gene, CDR1 is SEHNR and CDR2 is FQNEAQ (reference sequence). The CDR3 is 14 residues long. Here the CDR3 reads CASRGTSSAGELFF. The CDR3 region has the DNA TGTGCCAGCCGAGGGACTAGCTCGGCCGGGGAGCTGTTTTTT.

The chain couples TRBV7-9 to TRBJ2-5, with 8 bases lining up with TRBD2. This CDR3 is built from 15 residues. CDR1 SEHNR and CDR2 FQNEAQ come from the germline V gene (reference sequence). V was clipped by 5 bases and J by 4 bases; unmatched bases: 9. As DNA, the CDR3 is TGTGCCAGCAGCCCCGGGGGGGGGAGTCGAGAGACCCAGTACTTC. It codes for CASSPGGGSRETQYF.

A few counts support this clone. CDR3 bases: TGTGCCAGCTCACCTAGGACAGCGGGGTGGACAGATACGCAGTATTTT. This translates into CASSPRTAGWTDTQYF. The chain uses TRBV18 and TRBJ2-3; possible D gene TRBD2, 7 bases. CDR1 is KGHSH and CDR2 is LQKENI in the germline V gene. Between the trimmed V and J ends, which lost 3 bases and 3 bases, there was a span of 16 bases. The CDR3 contains 16 residues. Together with reference TRBV18 and TRBJ2-3, the CDR3 gives the full variable domain: NAGVMQNPRHLVRRRGQEARLRCSPMKGHSHVYWYRQLPEEGLKFMVYLQKENIIDESGMPKERFSAEFPKEGPSILRIQQVVRGDSAAYFCASSPRTAGWTDTQYFGPGTRLTVL.